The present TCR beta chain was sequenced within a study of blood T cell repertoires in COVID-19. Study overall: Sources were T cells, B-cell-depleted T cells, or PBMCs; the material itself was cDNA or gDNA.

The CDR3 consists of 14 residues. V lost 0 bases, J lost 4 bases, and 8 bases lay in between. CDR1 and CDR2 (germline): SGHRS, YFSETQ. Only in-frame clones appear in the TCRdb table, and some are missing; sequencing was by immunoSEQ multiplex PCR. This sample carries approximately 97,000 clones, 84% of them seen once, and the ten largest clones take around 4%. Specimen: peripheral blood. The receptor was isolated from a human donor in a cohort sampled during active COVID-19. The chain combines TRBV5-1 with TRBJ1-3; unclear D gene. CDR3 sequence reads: CASSLAPAGNTIYF. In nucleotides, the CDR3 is TGCGCCAGCAGCTTGGCTCCCGCGGGAAACACCATATATTTT.